The next 28 T cell receptor beta chains were all read from a single sample in a study of T cells in Graves' hyperthyroidism and ophthalmopathy. TCR beta CDR3 sequences were amplified from RNA transcripts. A set of HTBI primers served as the primers for a first-round RT-PCR of the TCR CDR3. TCRdb reprocessed the multiplex PCR reads via MiXCR and lists one record per CDR3 protein. Of roughly 520,000 distinct CDR3 sequences in the sample, around 22% were seen once. The sequencing sample was made of blood. These receptors were obtained from a woman aged 30 to 39 with Graves' ophthalmopathy.

The chain uses TRBV30 and TRBJ1-2; D gene unclear. Germline V gene lookup returns CDR1 GTSNPN and CDR2 SVGIG (reference sequence). The CDR3 contains 13 residues. Trimming took 2 bases from V and 3 from J, leaving 10 bases between them. The CDR3 sequence: CAWSLERHYGYTF. The CDR3, as DNA: TGTGCCTGGAGTTTGGAGCGGCACTATGGCTACACCTTC.

This clonotype was counted at least ten times. The genes are TRBV28 and TRBJ1-5; a possible D gene is TRBD1 (5 bases). The CDR3 covers 14 residues. Trimming removed 2 bases from V and 3 bases from J, with 8 bases in between. Germline CDR1 is MDHEN and CDR2 is SYDVKM. The CDR3: CASSLDGHNQPQHF. The CDR3 DNA is TGTGCCAGCAGTTTAGACGGACACAATCAGCCCCAGCATTTT.

This chain joins TRBV12-3 or TRBV12-4 and TRBJ2-7; 10 bases fit TRBD2. J gave up 3 bases and V 7 bases, and 3 bases lay outside the gene matches. The CDR3 is 13 residues long. The CDR3 sequence is CASIPSGSYEQYF. CDR3 DNA sequence: TGTGCCAGCATCCCTAGCGGGAGCTACGAGCAGTACTTC.

This clonotype was found many times. The chain recombines TRBV27 with TRBJ2-2, with D perhaps assigned TRBD1 or TRBD2 (5 bases each). This CDR3 comprises 15 residues. Germline V gives CDR1 MNHEY, CDR2 SMNVEV (reference sequence). V was cut by 5 bases and J by 3 bases, with 13 bases left in between. The CDR3 nucleotides read TGTGCCAGCAGTCCCCGGGACCCAGACACCGGGGAGCTGTTTTTT. It encodes CASSPRDPDTGELFF.

In this sample, this clonotype turned up many times. The chain recombines TRBV19 with TRBJ1-1, with a weak D call TRBD1 (5 bases). The germline V gene encodes CDR1 LNHDA and CDR2 SQIVND (reference sequence). Deletions cut 9 bases from V and 7 bases from J, with 12 bases between. The CDR3 sequence is 11 residues long. CDR3 protein: CASRGGGEAFF. The CDR3 nucleotides read TGTGCCAGCCGGGGGGGTGGTGAAGCTTTCTTT.

This clonotype was counted ten times or more. The chain recombines TRBV6-5 with TRBJ1-6; maybe TRBD1 (5 bases). Trimming shortened V by 2 bases and J by 7 bases, and 12 bases separated the two germline ends. The germline gives CDR1 MNHEY, CDR2 SVGAGI. The CDR3 runs 15 residues. The CDR3: CASSYPPSGNSPLHF. The CDR3 DNA is TGTGCCAGCAGTTACCCGCCCTCAGGGAATTCACCCCTCCACTTT.

This clonotype was observed many times. This chain uses TRBV5-1 with TRBJ2-2; no clear D gene. With 4 bases removed from V and 6 bases from J, the gap between germline ends came to 7 bases. From germline, CDR1 is SGHRS and CDR2 YFSETQ. CDR3 length equals 12 residues. CDR3 DNA: TGCGCCAGCAGCCTGGATGCCGGGGAGCTGTTTTTT. It codes for CASSLDAGELFF. Drawing the rest from reference TRBV5-1 and TRBJ2-2, the complete variable domain is KAGVTQTPRYLIKTRGQQVTLSCSPISGHRSVSWYQQTPGQGLQFLFEYFSETQRNKGNFPGRFSGRQFSNSRSEMNVSTLELGDSALYLCASSLDAGELFFGEGSRLTVL.

This clonotype was detected ten times or more. One junction end does not reproduce the germline sequence, and a read error may be involved. This sequence joins TRBV4-3 and TRBJ1-5; no reliable D call. Germline CDR1 LGHNA, CDR2 YSLEER. CDR3 length: 15 amino acids. CDR3 amino acids: CANSQDRSGFQPQHF. The CDR3 bases are TGCGCCAACAGCCAAGATCGGAGCGGTTTTCAACCCCAGCATTTT.

The V and J genes are TRBV11-2 and TRBJ1-1; TRBD1 matches at 11 bases. The CDR3 is 16 amino acids. Per germline, CDR1 SGHAT and CDR2 FQNNGV. V dropped 5 bases and J dropped 4; count of bases not matched to a gene: 9. CDR3 bases: TGTGCCAGCAGCCCCGGGACAGGGGGTCTGGGCACTGAAGCTTTCTTT. Amino acid sequence: CASSPGTGGLGTEAFF.

This clonotype was detected many times. A much larger clone lies one base from this, so it may be a read error. The chain recombines TRBV6-1 with TRBJ1-1, with TRBD1 identical over 7 bases. The CDR3 runs 13 residues. Per germline, CDR1 MNHNS and CDR2 SASEGT. The CDR3 sequence is CASSLTGPTGAFF. The CDR3, as DNA: TGTGCCAGCAGCCTGACAGGGCCCACTGGAGCTTTCTTT.

The chain joins TRBV7-6 to TRBJ2-2; D may be TRBD1 or TRBD2 (5 bases each). The CDR3 is made up of 15 amino acids. V was trimmed by 5 bases and J by 9 bases, leaving 19 bases between them. Per germline, CDR1 SGHVS and CDR2 FNYEAQ. The CDR3: CASSRREGRVRELFF. The CDR3 DNA is TGTGCCAGCAGCCGACGAGAGGGACGGGTCCGGGAGCTGTTTTTT.

This clonotype has just a few counts. The V and J genes are TRBV19 and TRBJ2-2; 10 bases line up with TRBD1. This CDR3 is 15 amino acids long. Germline CDR1 LNHDA, CDR2 SQIVND (reference sequence). Losses at the gene ends were 6 bases for V and 6 bases for J; bases not matched to a gene: 7. CDR3 DNA sequence: TGTGCCAGTAGACGACAGGGGGCGAATGCCGGGGAGCTGTTTTTT. It encodes CASRRQGANAGELFF.

J is TRBJ2-5 and V is TRBV12-3 or TRBV12-4, with D possibly matching TRBD2 (6 bases). The CDR3 is 13 amino acids. Trimming shortened V by 6 bases and J by 5 bases, and 13 bases separated the two germline ends. The CDR3 loop reads CASSQLEGETQYF. The CDR3 DNA sequence: TGTGCCAGCAGCCAACTGGAGGGGGAGACCCAGTACTTC.

The chain recombines TRBV20-1 with TRBJ1-1, with D unresolved. This CDR3 is built from 14 residues. V lost 7 bases, J lost 6 bases, and 21 bases lay in between. Germline V CDR1 and CDR2: DFQATT, SNEGSKA (reference sequence). The CDR3 here is CSGRLELTFAEAFF. The CDR3 bases are TGCAGTGGTCGGTTGGAGCTGACGTTTGCTGAAGCTTTCTTT.

The chain couples TRBV25-1 to TRBJ2-5; D is perhaps TRBD2 (6 bases). The CDR3 loop spans 14 amino acids. Trimming shortened V by 8 bases and J by 6 bases, and 19 bases separated the two germline ends. Germline CDR1 is MGHDK and CDR2 is SYGVNS. CDR3 sequence reads: CASASAEGIQTQYF. The CDR3 coding sequence is TGTGCCAGCGCCTCTGCGGAGGGGATCCAGACCCAGTACTTC.

This clonotype was detected ten times or more. The V call is TRBV11-2, the J call TRBJ2-5, with D unclear. This CDR3 is built from 13 residues. V was trimmed by 3 bases and J by 3 bases, leaving 8 bases between them. Germline V gene data show CDR1 as SGHAT and CDR2 as FQNNGV. The CDR3 DNA follows: TGTGCCAGCAGCTTCACAGCTAAAGAGACCCAGTACTTC. This translates into CASSFTAKETQYF. Looking up the rest from reference TRBV11-2 and TRBJ2-5 gives the full variable domain: EAGVAQSPRYKIIEKRQSVAFWCNPISGHATLYWYQQILGQGPKLLIQFQNNGVVDDSQLPKDRFSAERLKGVDSTLKIQPAKLEDSAVYLCASSFTAKETQYFGPGTRLLVL.

The V and J genes are TRBV10-1 and TRBJ2-7; TRBD2 matches 11 bases. Germline CDR1 WNHNN, CDR2 SYGVQD (reference sequence). Unmatched junction bases numbered 11, after V lost 6 bases and J lost 7 bases. This CDR3 is built from 15 residues. In nucleotides, the CDR3 is TGCGCCAGCAGGCTAGCGGGGGGCAATACCTGTGAGCAGTACTTC. Its protein is CASRLAGGNTCEQYF.

This clonotype has ten or more counts. This chain joins TRBV27 and TRBJ2-7, with a weak D call TRBD1 (8 bases). Germline V lookup: CDR1 MNHEY, CDR2 SMNVEV (reference sequence). V was clipped by 8 bases and J by 6 bases, with 20 bases between them. The length of the CDR3 is 14 residues. In nucleotides, the CDR3 is TGTGCCAGCTCCTACGCCACAGGGGGGGGCGAGCAGTACTTC. Translation: CASSYATGGGEQYF.

In DNA, the CDR3 is TGTGCCAGCATTTTCGACAATTCGTGGGGCTACACCTTC. Protein product: CASIFDNSWGYTF. The chain has TRBV6-4 and TRBJ1-2; D gene uncertain. CDR1 is MRHNA and CDR2 is SNTAGT in the germline V gene. Trimming left V 7 bases short and J 8 bases short, with 17 bases between. The CDR3 covers 13 residues.

This clonotype showed up just a few times. This may arise from a read error, as a much more abundant clone is one base away. The V gene is TRBV7-2, the J gene TRBJ1-2; TRBD1 is a possible D gene (6 bases). The germline V gene encodes CDR1 SGHTA and CDR2 FQGNSA. The CDR3 loop spans 19 amino acids. CDR3 DNA: TGTGTCAGCAGCTTAGCCCTGGACAGTTGGCGGGATTTTGCCTATGGCTACACCTTC. Its translation: CVSSLALDSWRDFAYGYTF. The variable domain in full, completed from reference TRBV7-2 and TRBJ1-2, reads GAGVSQSPSNKVTEKGKDVELRCDPISGHTALYWYRQSLGQGLEFLIYFQGNSAPDKSGLPSDRFSAERTGGSVSTLTIQRTQQEDSAVYLCVSSLALDSWRDFAYGYTFGSGTRLTVV.

The J gene is TRBJ2-7, the V gene TRBV4-1, with D hard to call. Deletions cut 0 bases from V and 6 bases from J, with 9 bases between. This CDR3 spans 13 amino acids. Germline assignment: CDR1 MGHRA and CDR2 YSYEKL. CDR3 nucleotides: TGCGCCAGCAGCCAAGATCAAGGTACCGAGCAGTACTTC. Translation: CASSQDQGTEQYF.

This clonotype showed up many times. The rearrangement uses TRBV20-1 and TRBJ1-2; perhaps TRBD1 as D (5 bases). The CDR3 is 13 residues long. Looked up from germline, CDR1 is DFQATT and CDR2 is SNEGSKA (reference sequence). V dropped 4 bases and J dropped 3 bases, with 12 bases sitting between them. The DNA for the CDR3 is TGCAGTGCTACACGCAGGGCCGACTATGGCTACACCTTC. It translates to CSATRRADYGYTF.

Many counts were recorded for this clonotype. The genes are TRBV20-1 and TRBJ2-7, with 9 bases matching TRBD2. The CDR3 loop spans 14 amino acids. V trimming: 6 bases; J trimming: 2 bases; junction bases outside the gene matches: 8. Germline V gene data show CDR1 as DFQATT and CDR2 as SNEGSKA (reference sequence). CDR3 region: CSARYGGGAYEQYF. Written as DNA, the CDR3 is TGCAGTGCCCGTTACGGCGGGGGGGCCTACGAGCAGTACTTC.

This clonotype was observed many times. The chain employs TRBV11-2 and TRBJ2-3; D gene ambiguous. This CDR3 contains 12 residues. V lost 1 base, J lost 11 bases, and 10 bases lay in between. Germline CDR1 reads SGHAT; CDR2 reads FQNNGV. CDR3 sequence reads: CASSLGQFMQYF. In nucleotides, the CDR3 is TGTGCCAGCAGCTTAGGTCAGTTTATGCAGTATTTT.

This clonotype has ten or more counts. The DNA of the CDR3 is TGTGCCAGCAGTGAAGCGCAATACACTGAAGCTTTCTTT. It codes for CASSEAQYTEAFF. This chain connects TRBV6-1 to TRBJ1-1; no firm D call. CDR1 is MNHNS, CDR2 SASEGT, per germline. CDR3 length: 13 amino acids. The ends were cut back, 0 bases at V and 3 bases at J, with 5 bases in the middle.

The V and J genes are TRBV2 and TRBJ2-7, with 9 bases fitting TRBD1. Trimming cost V 10 bases and J 3 bases; bases outside gene matches: 4. This CDR3 spans 12 amino acids. The germline CDR1 and CDR2 sequences are SNHLY and FYNNEI. The CDR3, as DNA: TGTGCCACCGGGACAGGGAACTACGAGCAGTACTTC. Protein sequence: CATGTGNYEQYF.

This rearrangement joins TRBV12-5 to TRBJ1-5, with unresolved D. Germline-derived CDR1 and CDR2 are LGHNT and FRNRAP. V was cut by 4 bases and J by 4 bases, with 14 bases left in between. There are 15 residues in the CDR3. Here the CDR3 reads CASGSSPGLNQPQHF. Here the CDR3 DNA reads TGTGCTAGTGGTTCGTCACCGGGGTTAAATCAGCCCCAGCATTTT.

This clonotype has only a few counts. J is TRBJ1-5 and V is TRBV4-1; D perhaps matches TRBD1 (6 bases). V lost 2 bases and J 1 base, leaving 15 bases between the germline ends. The CDR3 extends over 17 amino acids. Per germline, CDR1 MGHRA and CDR2 YSYEKL. The CDR3 loop reads CASSQRGGGGSNQPQHF. The CDR3 coding sequence is TGCGCCAGCAGCCAAAGGGGAGGGGGAGGAAGCAATCAGCCCCAGCATTTT.